This is a list of T cell receptor beta chains from one sample in a study of low-dose radiotherapy and immunotherapy resistance in tumors. TCRdb ran MiXCR on the reads and lists one entry per CDR3 protein. The table has around 100,000 distinct CDR3 sequences, 20% to 25% seen once. Source: PBMCs, taken after low-dose radiotherapy plus immunotherapy. Receptor source: a female donor with ovarian cancer. Each CDR3 is given with its conserved first and last residue. The D gene is left open where the match is weak. Clone size is given for some rows only: seen once, a few or many times, or a class if the clone is expanded.

j_gene | abundance | d_gene | v_gene | CDR3nt | CDR3aa
TRBJ2-4 | many | NA | TRBV2 | TGTGCCAGCAGTGACACAGGGAAGGGGAACATTCAGTACTTC | CASSDTGKGNIQYF
TRBJ1-2 | many | NA | TRBV19 | TGTGCCAGTAGGGACACGACCCGTGGCTACACCTTC | CASRDTTRGYTF
TRBJ1-3 | many | NA | TRBV6-5 | TGTGCCAGCAGAGGGGCCGGACGGAGCTCTGGAAACACCATATATTTT | CASRGAGRSSGNTIYF
TRBJ2-1 | many | TRBD2 | TRBV20-1 | TGCAGTGCTAGAGACACTAGCGGGGGTTACAATGAGCAGTTCTTC | CSARDTSGGYNEQFF
TRBJ2-5 | NA | NA | TRBV20-1 | TGCAGTGCTAGAGTCGCGAGGGCTATTTTAGAGACCCAGTACTTC | CSARVARAILETQYF
TRBJ2-7 | NA | TRBD1 | TRBV30 | TGTGCCTGGATGGACAGGGGGACAGGGCAGTACTTC | CAWMDRGTGQYF
TRBJ1-2 | NA | NA | TRBV18 | TGTGCCAGCTCCCCCGCGGGGACCCCAAATGGCTACACCTTC | CASSPAGTPNGYTF
TRBJ1-6 | many | NA | TRBV2 | TGTGCCAGCAGTGAAGTTATCTCACCCCTCCACTTT | CASSEVISPLHF
TRBJ2-5 | many | TRBD1 | TRBV11-2 | TGTGCCAGCAGCGCAACAGGGGGCTCAGAGACCCAGTACTTC | CASSATGGSETQYF
TRBJ2-7 | NA | TRBD2 | TRBV12-3/TRBV12-4 | TGTGCCAGCAGCCTTAGGGTAGCGGGGGGTTACGAGCAGTACTTC | CASSLRVAGGYEQYF
TRBJ1-5 | many | NA | TRBV13 | TGTGCCAGCAGCCAAGGCCGGGATCAGCCCCAGCATTTT | CASSQGRDQPQHF
TRBJ2-1 | NA | TRBD2 | TRBV12-3/TRBV12-4 | TGTGCCAGCAGTTTCCTAGCGGGGGACAATGAGCAGTTCTTC | CASSFLAGDNEQFF
TRBJ1-2 | many | NA | TRBV29-1 | TGCAGCGTTGAAGATCAGGTGGGGCTCGGCTACACCTTC | CSVEDQVGLGYTF
TRBJ2-2 | many | NA | TRBV5-1 | TGCGCCAGCAGCTCATTCGGCGGAACTCTTGGGGAGCTGTTTTTT | CASSSFGGTLGELFF
TRBJ2-7 | NA | TRBD1 | TRBV7-2 | TGTGCCAGCAGCTCGTCCGGGACAGGCTCGCAGTACTTC | CASSSSGTGSQYF